The subject of this entry is one T cell receptor beta chain. Its matching antigen is unknown. The J segment lost 2 bases and the V segment lost 3 bases, leaving 3 bases of the junction unmatched. The CDR3 contains 15 residues. Germline lookup yields CDR1 MDHEN and CDR2 SYDVKM. This record comes from a study of cytomegalovirus exposure and HLA in healthy donors. Regarding the study as a whole: A later analysis linked a missense DCLRE1C variant to TCR beta V- and J-gene trimming. In vitro data verified three CMV-associated chains as specific for CMV antigens. While the bulk of TCR sequences proved rare, some public TCRs turned up in many donors. Cytomegalovirus association was listed for under 200 TCR beta chains.

The PCR ran on 60 Vbeta and 13 Jbeta primers. Profiling relied on immunoSEQ multiplex PCR, and the TCRdb table lists in-frame clones only, not all of them. The table lists over 130,000 clones, roughly 80% of them singletons. Sequencing was performed on PBMCs. The TCR originated in a female donor in good health and CMV-seronegative. The rearrangement uses TRBV28 and TRBJ2-7; 11 bases are shared with TRBD2. The chain's CDR3 is CASSFRTSGPYEQYF. The CDR3 DNA reads TGTGCCAGCAGTTTCAGGACTAGCGGGCCCTACGAGCAGTACTTC.